Presented here are 19 T cell receptor beta chains from one specimen sequenced in a study of immune characterization of retroperitoneal liposarcoma. TCRdb fed the PCR reads into MiXCR, producing one record per CDR3 protein. The sample comprises some 4,100 distinct CDR3 sequences, about 31% of which are singletons, and 9.5% to 13% rests with the top ten. Material: blood. All receptors come from a female donor with retroperitoneal liposarcoma.

The gene calls are TRBV18 and TRBJ2-5; D is unclear. Deletions cut 3 bases from V and 6 bases from J, with 8 bases between. The CDR3 is made up of 12 amino acids. From germline, CDR1 is KGHSH and CDR2 LQKENI. CDR3 loop: CASSPTAKTQYF. CDR3 in DNA: TGTGCCAGCTCACCCACGGCGAAGACCCAGTACTTC.

The chain combines TRBV7-8 with TRBJ2-3, with TRBD2 matching over 8 bases. CDR3 length: 14 residues. Trimming removed 2 bases from V and 7 bases from J; junction bases left unmatched: 5. Per germline, CDR1 SGHVS and CDR2 FQNEAQ. The chain's CDR3 is CASSLSGSGYTQYF. In DNA, the CDR3 is TGTGCCAGCAGCTTAAGCGGGAGTGGGTATACGCAGTATTTT.

Remarks on this clonotype: A much larger clonotype is one base distant, so this may be a read error. This CDR3 is CASRTQGLAGYNEQYF. CDR3 sequence (DNA): TGTGCCAGCAGAACCCAGGGACTAGCGGGCTACAATGAGCAGTACTTC. The chain combines TRBV27 with TRBJ2-1; TRBD2 matches 12 bases. Matching the DNA end better, TRBJ2-7 makes the J call doubtful. The CDR3 totals 16 residues. CDR1 is MNHEY, CDR2 SMNVEV, per germline (reference sequence).

The chain carries TRBV6-1 and TRBJ2-1; 12 nucleotides match TRBD2. Looked up from germline, CDR1 is MNHNS and CDR2 is SASEGT. The CDR3 is 17 amino acids. Losses at the gene ends were 1 base for V and 13 bases for J; bases not matched to a gene: 14. As DNA, the CDR3 is TGTGCCAGCAGTGAAGAGGCTAGCGGGGGGGTAAAAGAGACCCAGTTCTTC. Translating it yields CASSEEASGGVKETQFF.

The chain carries TRBV6-1 and TRBJ2-5, with TRBD1 matching over 7 bases. The better agreement between TRBJ2-1 and the DNA end casts doubt on the J call. This CDR3 is built from 14 residues. Germline values: CDR1 MNHNS, CDR2 SASEGT. This chain's CDR3 is CASSAGQIKETQFF. CDR3 in DNA: TGTGCCAGCAGTGCGGGACAGATAAAAGAGACCCAGTTCTTC.

The chain employs TRBV28 and TRBJ2-1; D is undetermined. The CDR3 extends over 16 amino acids. V was cut by 2 bases and J by 0 bases, with 11 bases left in between. The germline gives CDR1 MDHEN, CDR2 SYDVKM. The CDR3 loop is CASSLGATSSYNEQFF. The DNA for the CDR3 is TGTGCCAGCAGTTTAGGCGCTACGAGCTCCTACAATGAGCAGTTCTTC. The whole variable domain, remainder taken from reference TRBV28 and TRBJ2-1, is DVKVTQSSRYLVKRTGEKVFLECVQDMDHENMFWYRQDPGLGLRLIYFSYDVKMKEKGDIPEGYSVSREKKERFSLILESASTNQTSMYLCASSLGATSSYNEQFFGPGTRLTVL.

The chain is built from TRBV12-5 and TRBJ2-1, with no clear D. The CDR3 contains 18 residues. The germline V gene has CDR1 LGHNT and CDR2 FRNRAP. Trimming left V 0 bases short and J 6 bases short, with 21 bases between. The CDR3 loop is CASGLVRWGGVGSNEQFF. The CDR3 region has the DNA TGTGCTAGTGGTTTGGTACGCTGGGGTGGCGTGGGAAGCAATGAGCAGTTCTTC.

In its sample, this clonotype is medium-sized. CDR3 sequence (DNA): TGTGCTAGTGGTTTGGATAACAGGTTACAAGAGACCCAGTACTTC. Amino acids: CASGLDNRLQETQYF. The V gene is TRBV12-5, the J gene TRBJ2-5, with D possibly being TRBD1 (5 bases). This CDR3 has 15 amino acids. The germline CDR1 and CDR2 sequences are LGHNT and FRNRAP. Trimming cost V 1 base and J 2 bases, with 11 bases left between them.

This clonotype is labeled as medium-sized. The chain carries TRBV12-3 or TRBV12-4 and TRBJ2-1; D unresolved. The CDR3 is 14 amino acids. Between the trimmed V and J ends, which lost 2 bases and 7 bases, there was a span of 12 bases. The CDR3 DNA follows: TGTGCCAGCAGTTTAAGCTGGGATAGTAATGAGCAGTTCTTC. Encoded protein: CASSLSWDSNEQFF.

The J gene is TRBJ2-3, the V gene TRBV27; D ambiguous. Germline V gene data show CDR1 as MNHEY and CDR2 as SMNVEV (reference sequence). Trimming took 5 bases from V and 2 from J, leaving 8 bases between them. The CDR3 is made up of 13 amino acids. The CDR3: CASSNPTTDTQYF. The CDR3 region has the DNA TGTGCCAGCAGTAACCCGACCACAGATACGCAGTATTTT.

This clonotype has only a few counts. Compared with germline, one end of the junction differs, possibly owing to a read error. The V and J genes are TRBV7-6 and TRBJ2-1; D might be TRBD1 (6 bases). The DNA end favors TRBJ2-7, so the J call may be wrong. Germline values: CDR1 SGHVS, CDR2 FNYEAQ. The CDR3 covers 14 residues. CDR3: CASSYRTVPGEQYF. In nucleotides, the CDR3 is TGTGCTAGCAGCTACCGGACAGTTCCGGGCGAGCAGTACTTC.

V gene TRBV7-8 combines with J gene TRBJ2-5; D is unresolved. Germline loops: CDR1 SGHVS, CDR2 FQNEAQ. The germline V and J ends were trimmed by 3 bases and 4 bases, with 15 bases remaining between them. The CDR3 contains 15 residues. CDR3 in amino acids: CASSFDTLWGETQYF. CDR3 DNA sequence: TGTGCCAGCAGCTTCGACACTCTTTGGGGAGAGACCCAGTACTTC.

This clonotype was observed a handful of times. The V gene is TRBV6-1, the J gene TRBJ2-3; tentatively, D is TRBD1 (6 bases). The CDR3 totals 15 residues. Trimming cost V 1 base and J 0 bases, with 8 bases left between them. Germline CDR1 reads MNHNS; CDR2 reads SASEGT. CDR3 nucleotide sequence: TGTGCCAGCAGTGAAGGTGACAGGAGCACAGATACGCAGTATTTT. It is translated as CASSEGDRSTDTQYF.

In its sample, this clonotype is medium-sized. The chain links TRBV25-1 to TRBJ2-1, with 11 bases matching TRBD1. The closer fit of TRBJ2-7 to the DNA end suggests the J call may be wrong. Germline CDR1 reads MGHDK; CDR2 reads SYGVNS. The CDR3 contains 15 residues. The CDR3 sequence is CASSDPGQGESEQYF. CDR3 nucleotides: TGTGCCAGCAGTGATCCGGGACAGGGGGAATCCGAGCAGTACTTC.

The rearrangement joins TRBV11-2 to TRBJ2-1, with TRBD2 identical over 8 bases. The CDR3 contains 14 residues. The V and J ends lost 3 bases and 6 bases, in that order; junction bases with no gene match: 4. CDR1 SGHAT and CDR2 FQNNGV come from the germline V gene. CDR3 amino acids: CASSLETSGNEQFF. The CDR3 DNA reads as TGTGCCAGCAGCTTGGAAACTAGCGGCAATGAGCAGTTCTTC.

The chain uses TRBV7-2 and TRBJ2-1; TRBD2 matches 7 bases. The germline V gene encodes CDR1 SGHTA and CDR2 FQGNSA. The V gene end was trimmed by 2 bases and the J gene end by 6 bases; junction bases not matched to a gene: 13. The CDR3 sequence is 17 residues long. The CDR3 DNA is TGTGCCAGCAGCTTATCTCGTGGCGGGAGTTATGGCAATGAGCAGTTCTTC. Protein product: CASSLSRGGSYGNEQFF.

The chain combines TRBV27 with TRBJ1-6, with 8 bases matching TRBD1. The V and J ends lost 6 bases and 3 bases, in that order; junction bases with no gene match: 4. The CDR3 runs to 15 residues. Germline-derived CDR1 and CDR2 are MNHEY and SMNVEV (reference sequence). The CDR3: CASRVTGGYNSPLHF. In DNA, the CDR3 is TGTGCCAGCAGAGTCACAGGGGGCTATAATTCACCCCTCCACTTT.

This clonotype turned up a few times. In DNA, the CDR3 is TGTGCCAGCAGTTTTTCCCCAGGGGCCGTCTATGGCTACACCTTC. Its translation is CASSFSPGAVYGYTF. The J gene is TRBJ1-2, the V gene TRBV27; possible D gene TRBD1, 6 bases. Germline CDR1 is MNHEY and CDR2 is SMNVEV (reference sequence). Trimming left V 3 bases short and J 4 bases short, with 15 bases between. CDR3 length: 15 amino acids.

The table lists this clonotype with a few counts. CDR3 nucleotide sequence: TGCGCCAGCAGCCAAAAAACGCTTAGCGGGGGATCCTACAATGAGCAGTTCTTC. Amino acids: CASSQKTLSGGSYNEQFF. The V and J genes are TRBV4-1 and TRBJ2-1; 9 nucleotides match TRBD2. This CDR3 spans 18 amino acids. CDR1 MGHRA and CDR2 YSYEKL come from the germline V gene. V was clipped by 2 bases and J by 1 base; unmatched bases: 9.